Listed below are T cell receptor beta chains from one sample, sequenced in a study of cytomegalovirus exposure and HLA in healthy donors. Clones were sequenced by immunoSEQ multiplex PCR, and TCRdb holds only the in-frame ones, with some missing. The sample has 120,000 to 150,000 clones, 78% seen once. Sequencing used PBMCs. These receptors all come from a male donor in good health and CMV-seronegative. CDR3s include the opening cysteine and the closing phenylalanine or tryptophan. Each record gives: CDR3 DNA, CDR3 protein, V gene, J gene, D gene, clone size. The D gene is left open where the match is weak. Rows give clone size only sometimes, using once, few, many, or a class for an expanded clone.

CDR3 DNA: TGTGCCAGGGGATCTTACGACAGGACCTACGAGCAGTACTTC
CDR3 protein: CARGSYDRTYEQYF
V gene: TRBV5-6
J gene: TRBJ2-7
D gene: -
clone size: -

CDR3 DNA: TGTGCCAGCAGCTTGGACAGGGTTTGGGGGGATGAGCAGTTCTTC
CDR3 protein: CASSLDRVWGDEQFF
V gene: TRBV7-3
J gene: TRBJ2-1
D gene: TRBD1
clone size: few

CDR3 DNA: TGCGCCAGCAGCCAGGCAGGGGGCGCCCCCGATACGCAGTATTTT
CDR3 protein: CASSQAGGAPDTQYF
V gene: TRBV4-3
J gene: TRBJ2-3
D gene: TRBD1
clone size: -

CDR3 DNA: TGTGCCAGTAGTAGACAGTCTGCAACTAATGAAAAACTGTTTTTT
CDR3 protein: CASSRQSATNEKLFF
V gene: TRBV19
J gene: TRBJ1-4
D gene: -
clone size: -

CDR3 DNA: TGTGCCAGCTCGCGGGACAGGGATAGCAATCAGCCCCAGCATTTT
CDR3 protein: CASSRDRDSNQPQHF
V gene: TRBV18
J gene: TRBJ1-5
D gene: TRBD1
clone size: -

CDR3 DNA: TGTGCCAGCACCAACAGGGGGCAAGGTGGCTACACCTTC
CDR3 protein: CASTNRGQGGYTF
V gene: TRBV9
J gene: TRBJ1-2
D gene: TRBD1
clone size: -

CDR3 DNA: TGCGCCAGCAGTTTGACAGGGAACACCGGGGAGCTGTTTTTT
CDR3 protein: CASSLTGNTGELFF
V gene: TRBV10-1
J gene: TRBJ2-2
D gene: -
clone size: -

CDR3 DNA: TGTGCCACCAGCACAACAGGGGGCGCGGACACTGAAGCTTTCTTT
CDR3 protein: CATSTTGGADTEAFF
V gene: TRBV15
J gene: TRBJ1-1
D gene: TRBD1
clone size: few

CDR3 DNA: TGTGCCAGCAGCTTAGGGGGACTAGCGGGAGGGTTCCACGAGCAGTACTTC
CDR3 protein: CASSLGGLAGGFHEQYF
V gene: TRBV11-2
J gene: TRBJ2-7
D gene: TRBD2
clone size: -

CDR3 DNA: TGTGCCAGCAGCCAAGGAACTACTAGCGGGGGAACAGATACGCAGTATTTT
CDR3 protein: CASSQGTTSGGTDTQYF
V gene: TRBV4-2
J gene: TRBJ2-3
D gene: TRBD2
clone size: -

CDR3 DNA: TGTGCCAGTAGTATAGATCGAGGGGGAGGGACGAACACTGAAGCTTTCTTT
CDR3 protein: CASSIDRGGGTNTEAFF
V gene: TRBV19
J gene: TRBJ1-1
D gene: -
clone size: few